This TCR beta chain was captured by sequencing in a study of cytomegalovirus exposure and HLA in healthy donors. General study findings and limits: Reportedly, HLA-A and HLA-B alleles of most subjects were accurately predicted from TCR beta. TCR beta chains numbering more than 150 were designated cytomegalovirus-associated. TRBV6-2, TRBV6-3 and other indistinguishable V segments were excluded. V- and J-gene trimming of TCR beta was linked (in a later analysis) to a missense DCLRE1C variant.

The CDR3 loop spans 14 amino acids. Trimming pared 3 bases from V and 0 bases from J, leaving 11 bases between. The germline gives CDR1 GTSNPN, CDR2 SVGIG (reference sequence). Both 60 Vbeta primers and 13 Jbeta primers went into the PCR. Profiling relied on immunoSEQ multiplex PCR, and the TCRdb table lists in-frame clones only, not all of them. The sample data list roughly 41,000 clones. Of note for this clone: Its target is unknown.

The chain recombines TRBV30 with TRBJ1-1; D might be TRBD1 (5 bases). The sequenced sample consisted of PBMCs. This TCR was sampled from a woman in her thirties or forties in good health and CMV-seronegative. The CDR3 bases are TGTGCCTGGAGGGCAGGGAGGGTGAACACTGAAGCTTTCTTT. As protein: CAWRAGRVNTEAFF.